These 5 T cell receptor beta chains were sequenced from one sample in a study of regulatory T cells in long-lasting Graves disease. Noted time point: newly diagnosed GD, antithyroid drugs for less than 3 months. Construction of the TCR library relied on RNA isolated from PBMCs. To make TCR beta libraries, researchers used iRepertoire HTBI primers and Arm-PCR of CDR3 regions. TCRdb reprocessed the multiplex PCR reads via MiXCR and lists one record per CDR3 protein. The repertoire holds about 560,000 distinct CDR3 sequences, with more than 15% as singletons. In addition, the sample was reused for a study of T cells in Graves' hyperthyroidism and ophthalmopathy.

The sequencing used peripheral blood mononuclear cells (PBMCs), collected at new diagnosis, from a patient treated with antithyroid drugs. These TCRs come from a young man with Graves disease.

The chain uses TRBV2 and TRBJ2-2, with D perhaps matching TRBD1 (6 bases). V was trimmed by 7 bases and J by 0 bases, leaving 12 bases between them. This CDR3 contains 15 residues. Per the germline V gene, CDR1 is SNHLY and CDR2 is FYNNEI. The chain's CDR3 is CASTPGTTNTGELFF. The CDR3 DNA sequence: TGTGCCAGCACCCCGGGGACAACGAACACCGGGGAGCTGTTTTTT.

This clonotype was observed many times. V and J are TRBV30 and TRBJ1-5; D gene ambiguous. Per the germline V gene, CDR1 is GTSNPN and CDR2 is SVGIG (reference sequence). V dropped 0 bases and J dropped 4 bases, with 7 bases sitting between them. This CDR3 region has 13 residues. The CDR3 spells CAWSVGENQPQHF. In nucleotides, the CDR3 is TGTGCCTGGAGTGTTGGGGAAAATCAGCCCCAGCATTTT.

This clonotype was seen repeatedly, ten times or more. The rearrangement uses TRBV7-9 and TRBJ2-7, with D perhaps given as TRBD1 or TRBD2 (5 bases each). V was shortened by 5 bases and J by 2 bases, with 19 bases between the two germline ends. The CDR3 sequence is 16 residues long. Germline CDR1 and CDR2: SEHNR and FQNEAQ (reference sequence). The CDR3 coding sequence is TGTGCCAGCAGCCGCGCGATCGGGACGCGCACCTACGAGCAGTACTTC. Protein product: CASSRAIGTRTYEQYF. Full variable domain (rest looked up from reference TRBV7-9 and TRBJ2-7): DTGVSQNPRHKITKRGQNVTFRCDPISEHNRLYWYRQTLGQGPEFLTYFQNEAQLEKSRLLSDRFSAERPKGSFSTLEIQRTEQGDSAMYLCASSRAIGTRTYEQYFGPGTRLTVT.

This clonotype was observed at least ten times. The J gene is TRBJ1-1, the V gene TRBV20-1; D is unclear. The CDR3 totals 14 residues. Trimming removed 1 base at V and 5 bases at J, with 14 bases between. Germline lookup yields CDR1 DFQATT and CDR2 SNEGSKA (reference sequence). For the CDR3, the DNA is TGCAGTGCTAGAGTTGGACTCCGAGGGACTGAAGCTTTCTTT. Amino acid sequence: CSARVGLRGTEAFF.

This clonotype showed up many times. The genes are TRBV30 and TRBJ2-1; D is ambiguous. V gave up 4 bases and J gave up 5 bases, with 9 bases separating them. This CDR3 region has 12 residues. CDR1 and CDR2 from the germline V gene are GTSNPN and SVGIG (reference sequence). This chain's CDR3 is CAWNWGNNEQFF. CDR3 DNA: TGTGCCTGGAACTGGGGAAACAATGAGCAGTTCTTC.